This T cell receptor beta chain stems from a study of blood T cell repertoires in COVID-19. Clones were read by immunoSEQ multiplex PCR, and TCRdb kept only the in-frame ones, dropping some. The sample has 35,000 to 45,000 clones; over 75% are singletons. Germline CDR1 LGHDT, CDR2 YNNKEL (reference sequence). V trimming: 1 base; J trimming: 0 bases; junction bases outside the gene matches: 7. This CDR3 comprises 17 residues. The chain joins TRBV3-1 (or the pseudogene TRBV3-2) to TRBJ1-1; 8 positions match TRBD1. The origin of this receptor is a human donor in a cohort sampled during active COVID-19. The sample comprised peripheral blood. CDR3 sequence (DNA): TGTGCCAGCAGCCAAGGGTCGACAGGGGCGATGAACACTGAAGCTTTCTTT. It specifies CASSQGSTGAMNTEAFF.